This T cell receptor (beta chain) was identified during a study of vaccination effects on CD4 cells after COVID-19 (dated by TCRdb to between 2020 and 2023). A note on the overall study: Each participant received two doses of an mRNA SARS-CoV-2 vaccine, either BNT162b2 or mRNA-1273. The study compared SARS-CoV-2 spike-specific CD4+ TCR repertoires before and after mRNA vaccination in COVID-19 convalescent patients and infection-naive vaccine recipients. The Oncomine TCR Beta short-read assay on an Illumina iSeq 100 was used to sequence cultures from other donors in the study. Altogether, over 9 COVID-19 convalescent patients and a handful of SARS-CoV-2-naive healthy vaccine recipients made up the full study.

This clone turned up a few times. Its antigen is still unknown. No base qualities exist here, and no much larger clone lies one base off it. There are 13 amino acids in the CDR3, from cysteine to phenylalanine inclusive. The only DNA kept is the CDR3, 39 bases in frame from the first base. The ViraFEST assay stimulated PBMC with viral peptide pools and then used TCR sequencing to identify antigen-specific CD4+ T cell clonotypes by expansion. After approximately 11 days of culture, CD4+ T cells were isolated with the EasySep CD4+ T cell isolation kit. Healthy vaccine recipients had no prior SARS-CoV-2 infection, confirmed by negative nucleocapsid antibodies before and after vaccination. Each well held 2 million to 2.5 million PBMC cultured in IMDM containing around 5% human AB serum, around 9.3 IU/ml IL-2 and gentamicin, along with 8 to 10 ug/ml peptides. On days 3 and 7, half of the culture medium was replaced with fresh IL-2-containing medium. Unless noted otherwise, every peptide stimulation condition was cultured in triplicate wells. PBMC were separated from whole blood using Ficoll-Paque Plus gradient centrifugation and were then either cryopreserved at -140C or used fresh. The overlapping peptide pools covered the spike proteins of SARS-CoV-2 and of the common cold coronaviruses HCoV-NL63, HCoV-OC43 and HCoV-229E. The QIAamp micro DNA kit was used to extract genomic DNA from the cultured CD4+ T cells.

Beyond this particular receptor, the publication reports: Only a small number of convalescent patients were included, and no early post-infection timepoints were available, which limited the study. In healthy vaccine recipients, vaccine-induced clones were almost all SARS-CoV-2 mono-reactive, with only 1 of 255 being cross-reactive with common cold coronaviruses. Marked clonal contraction was observed in both infection-induced and vaccine-induced clones at late post-vaccination timepoints, consistent with waning T cell responses.

Libraries were constructed by the immunoSEQ multiplex PCR assay. DNA from the cultured and isolated CD4+ T cells underwent TCR beta CDR3 sequencing. Per the source publication's procedure: Non-productive TCR sequences were discarded, and reads were trimmed to the CDR3 region, with only CDR3s of 7 or more amino acids retained. Antigen-specific clonotypes were identified using the MANAFEST web app by comparison of expansion in peptide wells against reference cultures. To be called positive, a clone needed expansion at FDR<0.05 compared with the reference and with all other wells, an odds ratio greater than 5, and a frequency greater than 0.1% in two replicate wells. Cross-reactive clonotypes were defined as significantly expanded in SARS-CoV-2 spike wells and in at least one common cold coronavirus spike condition. Using the stringdist R package, CDR3 similarity was measured by Levenshtein distance, and unrooted trees were constructed with ape in R 3.6.1. TCRdb holds this immuneACCESS table with in-frame rearrangements only. Some clones are missing; in checked studies, unresolved V genes explain under half, and the rest has no known cause. V, J and clone size are taken as reported in that table, and D and trimming were inferred from the DNA itself. The sample profile shows approximately 44,000 clones; approximately 80% of them were found once. Approximately 2.9% of the sample is taken by the ten largest.

The sequencing here drew on CD4+ T cells from PBMCs cultured with HCoV-NL63 spike peptides, taken before COVID-19 vaccination. The sample's cell subset or site label is to be understood as: HCoV-NL63 spike overlapping peptide pool stimulation. The TCR sequence derives from a human donor who received a COVID-19 vaccine. The chain is encoded by TRBV21-1 joined to TRBJ2-1; the DNA was not used to check the table's D call, TRBD2. TRBV21-1 is designated a pseudogene. The CDR3 reads CASISGGWGEQFF. The DNA sequence is TGTGCCAGCATTTCGGGGGGCTGGGGTGAGCAGTTCTTC.